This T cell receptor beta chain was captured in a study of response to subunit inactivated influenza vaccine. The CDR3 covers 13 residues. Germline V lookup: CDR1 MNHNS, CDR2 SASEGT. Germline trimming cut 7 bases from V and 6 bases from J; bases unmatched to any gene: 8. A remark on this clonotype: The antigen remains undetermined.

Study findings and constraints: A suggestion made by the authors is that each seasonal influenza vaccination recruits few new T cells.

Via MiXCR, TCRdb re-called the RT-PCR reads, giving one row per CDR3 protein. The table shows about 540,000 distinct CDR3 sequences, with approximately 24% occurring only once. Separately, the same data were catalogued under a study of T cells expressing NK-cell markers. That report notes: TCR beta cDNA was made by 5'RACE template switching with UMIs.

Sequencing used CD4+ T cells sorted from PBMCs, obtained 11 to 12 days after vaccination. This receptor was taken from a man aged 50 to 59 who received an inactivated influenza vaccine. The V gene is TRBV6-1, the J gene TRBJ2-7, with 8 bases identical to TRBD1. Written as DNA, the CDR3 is TGTGCCAGCACCCGAGGACAGGGAGGCGAGCAGTACTTC. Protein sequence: CASTRGQGGEQYF.